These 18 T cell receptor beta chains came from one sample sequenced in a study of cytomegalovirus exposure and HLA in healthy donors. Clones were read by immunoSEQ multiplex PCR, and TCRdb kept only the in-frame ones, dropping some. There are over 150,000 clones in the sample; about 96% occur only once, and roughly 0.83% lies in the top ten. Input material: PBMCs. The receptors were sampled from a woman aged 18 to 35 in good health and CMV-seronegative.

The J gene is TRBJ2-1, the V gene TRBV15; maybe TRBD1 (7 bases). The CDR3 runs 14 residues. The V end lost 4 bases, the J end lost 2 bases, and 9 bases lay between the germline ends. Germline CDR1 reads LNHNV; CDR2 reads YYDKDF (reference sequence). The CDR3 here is CATSTGGTYNEQFF. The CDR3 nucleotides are TGTGCCACCAGCACAGGGGGGACCTACAATGAGCAGTTCTTC.

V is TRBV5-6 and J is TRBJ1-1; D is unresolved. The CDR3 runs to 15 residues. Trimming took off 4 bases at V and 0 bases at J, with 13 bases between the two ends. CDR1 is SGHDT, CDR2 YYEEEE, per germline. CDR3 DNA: TGTGCCAGCAGCCTCCCTCCCTCTGTGAACACTGAAGCTTTCTTT. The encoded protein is CASSLPPSVNTEAFF.

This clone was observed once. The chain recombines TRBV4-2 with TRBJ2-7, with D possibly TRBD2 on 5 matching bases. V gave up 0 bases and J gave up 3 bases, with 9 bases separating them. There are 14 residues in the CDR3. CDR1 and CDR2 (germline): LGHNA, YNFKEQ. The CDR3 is CASSQESGLYEQYF. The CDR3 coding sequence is TGTGCCAGCAGCCAAGAGTCCGGACTCTACGAGCAGTACTTC.

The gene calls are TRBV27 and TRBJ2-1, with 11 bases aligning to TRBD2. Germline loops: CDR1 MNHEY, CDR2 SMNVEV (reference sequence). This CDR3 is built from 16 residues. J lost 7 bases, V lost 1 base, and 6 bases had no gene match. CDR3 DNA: TGTGCCAGCAGTTTATGGGGTAGCGGGGGGGCTAATGAGCAGTTCTTC. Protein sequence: CASSLWGSGGANEQFF.

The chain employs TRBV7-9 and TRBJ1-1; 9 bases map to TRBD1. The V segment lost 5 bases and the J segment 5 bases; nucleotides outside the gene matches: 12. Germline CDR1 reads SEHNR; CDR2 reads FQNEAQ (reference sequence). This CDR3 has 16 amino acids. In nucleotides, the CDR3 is TGTGCCAGCAGCGGGACAGGGAGAATATGGGGAACTGAAGCTTTCTTT. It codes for CASSGTGRIWGTEAFF.

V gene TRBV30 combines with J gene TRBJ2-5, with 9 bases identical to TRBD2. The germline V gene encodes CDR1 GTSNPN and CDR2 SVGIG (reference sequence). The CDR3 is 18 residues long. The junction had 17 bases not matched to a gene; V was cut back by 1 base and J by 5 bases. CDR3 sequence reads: CAWSAPQASRGGRETQYF. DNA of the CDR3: TGTGCCTGGAGTGCTCCCCAGGCATCGCGGGGGGGCCGTGAGACCCAGTACTTC.

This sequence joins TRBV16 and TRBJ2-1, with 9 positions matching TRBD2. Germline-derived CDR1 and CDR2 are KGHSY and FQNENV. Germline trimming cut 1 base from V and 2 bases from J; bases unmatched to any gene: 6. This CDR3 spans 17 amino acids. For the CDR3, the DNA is TGTGCCAGCAGCCAATTCGGCCTAGCGGGGACCTACAATGAGCAGTTCTTC. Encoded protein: CASSQFGLAGTYNEQFF.

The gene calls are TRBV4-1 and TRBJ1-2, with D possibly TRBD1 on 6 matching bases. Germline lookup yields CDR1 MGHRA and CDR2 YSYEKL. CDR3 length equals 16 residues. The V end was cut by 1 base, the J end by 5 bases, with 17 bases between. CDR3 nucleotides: TGCGCCAGCAGCCAAGGAGGAGTGGGACAATATTATGGCTACACCTTC. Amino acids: CASSQGGVGQYYGYTF.

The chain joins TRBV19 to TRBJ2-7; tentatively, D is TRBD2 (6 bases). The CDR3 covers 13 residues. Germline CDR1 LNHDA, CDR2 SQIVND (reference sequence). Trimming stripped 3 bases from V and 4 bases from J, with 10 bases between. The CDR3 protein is CASSMVAAYEQYF. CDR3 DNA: TGTGCCAGTAGTATGGTAGCGGCGTACGAGCAGTACTTC.

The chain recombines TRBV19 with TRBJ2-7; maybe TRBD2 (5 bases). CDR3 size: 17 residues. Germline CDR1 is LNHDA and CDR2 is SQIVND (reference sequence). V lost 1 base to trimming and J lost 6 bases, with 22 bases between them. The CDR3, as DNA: TGTGCCAGTAGTATAGTCTTCTTGCCGACGGGGAAGCCCGAGCAGTACTTC. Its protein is CASSIVFLPTGKPEQYF.

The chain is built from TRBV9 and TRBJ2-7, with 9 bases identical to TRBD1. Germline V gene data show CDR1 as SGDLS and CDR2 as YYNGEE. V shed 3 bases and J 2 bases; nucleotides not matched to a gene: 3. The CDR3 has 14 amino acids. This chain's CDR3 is CASSATGGPYEQYF. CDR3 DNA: TGTGCCAGCAGCGCGACAGGGGGTCCCTACGAGCAGTACTTC.

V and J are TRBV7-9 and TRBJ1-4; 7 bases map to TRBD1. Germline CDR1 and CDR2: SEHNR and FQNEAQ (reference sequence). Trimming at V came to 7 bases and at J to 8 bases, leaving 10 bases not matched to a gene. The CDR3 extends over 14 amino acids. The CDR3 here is CASTTTGLWEKLFF. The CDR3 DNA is TGTGCCAGCACGACGACAGGGCTTTGGGAAAAACTGTTTTTT.

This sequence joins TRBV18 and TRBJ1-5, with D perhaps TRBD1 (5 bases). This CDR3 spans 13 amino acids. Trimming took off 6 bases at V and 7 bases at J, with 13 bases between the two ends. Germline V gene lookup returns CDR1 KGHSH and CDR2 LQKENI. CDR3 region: CASSPGQGQPQHF. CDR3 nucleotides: TGTGCCAGCTCCCCCGGGCAGGGCCAGCCCCAGCATTTT.

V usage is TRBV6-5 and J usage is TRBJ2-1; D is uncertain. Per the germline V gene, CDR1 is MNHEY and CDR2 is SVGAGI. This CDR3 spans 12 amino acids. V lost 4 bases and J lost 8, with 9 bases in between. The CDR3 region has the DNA TGTGCCAGCAGTTCCCCAAATGATGAGCAGTTCTTC. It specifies CASSSPNDEQFF.

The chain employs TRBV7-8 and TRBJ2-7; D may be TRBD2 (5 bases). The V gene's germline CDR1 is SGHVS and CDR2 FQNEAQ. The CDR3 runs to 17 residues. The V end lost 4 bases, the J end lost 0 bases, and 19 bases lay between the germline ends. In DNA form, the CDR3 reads TGTGCCAGCAGCTCGAAGCAGATCGCGGGCAGCTCCTACGAGCAGTACTTC. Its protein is CASSSKQIAGSSYEQYF.

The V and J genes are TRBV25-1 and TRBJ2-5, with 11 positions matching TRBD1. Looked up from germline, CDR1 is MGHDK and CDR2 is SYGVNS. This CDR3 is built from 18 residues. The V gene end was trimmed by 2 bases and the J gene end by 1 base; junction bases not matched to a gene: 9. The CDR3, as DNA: TGTGCCAGCAGTGAACACCTCGGACAGGGGGCTATCCAAGAGACCCAGTACTTC. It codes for CASSEHLGQGAIQETQYF.

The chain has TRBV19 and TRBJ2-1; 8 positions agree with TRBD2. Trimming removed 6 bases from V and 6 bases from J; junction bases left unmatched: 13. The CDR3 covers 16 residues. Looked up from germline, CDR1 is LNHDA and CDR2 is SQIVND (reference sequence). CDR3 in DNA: TGTGCCAGTAGGGACTCGGGGACTAGGAGGGGCAATGAGCAGTTCTTC. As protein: CASRDSGTRRGNEQFF.

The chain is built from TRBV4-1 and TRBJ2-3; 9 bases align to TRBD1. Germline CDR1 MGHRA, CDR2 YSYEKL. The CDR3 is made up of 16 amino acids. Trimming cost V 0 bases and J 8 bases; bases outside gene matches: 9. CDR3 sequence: CASSQDRTGAQGTQYF. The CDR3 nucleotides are TGCGCCAGCAGCCAAGATCGGACAGGGGCCCAGGGTACGCAGTATTTT.